This TCR beta chain was captured in a study of metastatic and nonmetastatic thyroid tumors. Study background: Samples came from malignant and benign thyroid patients, and repertoires were compared across blood and tumor or nodule tissue.

Findings and caveats of the study: According to reports, the diversity of TCR beta was significantly higher in malignant thyroid tumors than in benign nodules, and this held in both blood and tumor samples.

Per the original methods: Built for papillary thyroid cancer, a distant-metastasis classifier drew on CDR3 differences across clinicopathological groups. TCRdb reprocessed the PCR reads using MiXCR. TCRdb's processing, not the authors', yielded these V and J calls. The sample consists of about 52,000 clones, approximately 17% of them appearing once. All patients were treatment-naive before thyroid surgery. Germline values: CDR1 SGHTA, CDR2 FQGTGA. This CDR3 has 16 residues. This clone was seen more than once but under ten times. Its antigen is currently unknown. A much larger clone lies one base from this, so it may be a read error.

This chain uses TRBV7-3 with TRBJ2-6; no clear D. The sequence was collected from a female donor with papillary thyroid cancer or a benign thyroid nodule (not recorded which). Some clones in this sample may be carry-over from other donors' samples. What was sequenced was blood. This chain's CDR3 is CASSLHLFSGSNVLTF. In nucleotides, the CDR3 is TGTGCCAGCAGCTTGCACCTGTTCTCTGGGTCCAACGTCCTGACTTTC.